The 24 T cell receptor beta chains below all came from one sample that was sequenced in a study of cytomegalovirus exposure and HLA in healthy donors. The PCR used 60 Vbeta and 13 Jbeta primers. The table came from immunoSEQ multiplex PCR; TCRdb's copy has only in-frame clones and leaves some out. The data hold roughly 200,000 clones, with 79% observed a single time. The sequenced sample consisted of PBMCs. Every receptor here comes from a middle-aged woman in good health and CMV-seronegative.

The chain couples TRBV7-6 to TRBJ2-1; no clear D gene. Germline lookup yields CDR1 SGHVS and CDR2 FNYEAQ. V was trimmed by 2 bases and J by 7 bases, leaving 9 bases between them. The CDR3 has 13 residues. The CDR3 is CASSLSAANEQFF. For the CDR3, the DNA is TGTGCCAGCAGCTTATCCGCCGCGAATGAGCAGTTCTTC.

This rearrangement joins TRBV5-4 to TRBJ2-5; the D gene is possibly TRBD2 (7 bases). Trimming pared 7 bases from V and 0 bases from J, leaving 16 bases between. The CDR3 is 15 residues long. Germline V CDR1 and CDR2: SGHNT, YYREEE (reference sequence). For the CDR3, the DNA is TGTGCCAGCGGCTCAGGGGCGGGAGACCAAGAGACCCAGTACTTC. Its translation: CASGSGAGDQETQYF.

For the CDR3, the DNA is TGTGCCAGCAGCCTACTAGGGGGCGACGTATTCTCCTACGAGCAGTACTTC. Encoded protein: CASSLLGGDVFSYEQYF. V is TRBV11-3 and J is TRBJ2-7, with 7 bases aligning to TRBD1. The ends lost 5 bases at V and 0 bases at J; junction bases unmatched: 13. Germline V gene lookup returns CDR1 SGHNT and CDR2 YENEEA. The CDR3 is 17 residues long.

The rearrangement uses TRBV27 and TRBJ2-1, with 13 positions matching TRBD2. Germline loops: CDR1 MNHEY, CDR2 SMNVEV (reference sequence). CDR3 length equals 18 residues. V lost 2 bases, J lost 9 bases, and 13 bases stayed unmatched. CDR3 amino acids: CASSLGRRGTSGITEQFF. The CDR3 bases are TGTGCCAGCAGTTTAGGGCGCAGGGGGACTAGCGGGATCACTGAGCAGTTCTTC.

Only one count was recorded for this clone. Here the CDR3 reads CASSSIGGGGNTIYF. CDR3 in DNA: TGTGCCAGCAGCTCAATTGGAGGCGGCGGAAACACCATATATTTT. The V call is TRBV7-9, the J call TRBJ1-3, with D uncertain. Trimming removed 4 bases from V and 4 bases from J, with 14 bases in between. The CDR3 has 15 amino acids. Looked up from germline, CDR1 is SEHNR and CDR2 is FQNEAQ (reference sequence).

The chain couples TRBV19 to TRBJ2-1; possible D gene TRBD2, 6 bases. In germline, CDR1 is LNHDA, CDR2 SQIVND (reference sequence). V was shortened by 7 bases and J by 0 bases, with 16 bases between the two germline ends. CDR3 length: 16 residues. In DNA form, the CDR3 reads TGTGCCAGTACCCCCCCGGGGCGGGACTCCTACAATGAGCAGTTCTTC. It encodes CASTPPGRDSYNEQFF.

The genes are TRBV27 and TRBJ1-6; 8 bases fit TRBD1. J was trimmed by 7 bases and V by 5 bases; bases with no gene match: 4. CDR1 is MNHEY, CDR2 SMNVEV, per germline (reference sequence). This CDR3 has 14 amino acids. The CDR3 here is CASSLQGGNSPLHF. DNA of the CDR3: TGTGCCAGCAGTCTACAGGGGGGGAATTCACCCCTCCACTTT.

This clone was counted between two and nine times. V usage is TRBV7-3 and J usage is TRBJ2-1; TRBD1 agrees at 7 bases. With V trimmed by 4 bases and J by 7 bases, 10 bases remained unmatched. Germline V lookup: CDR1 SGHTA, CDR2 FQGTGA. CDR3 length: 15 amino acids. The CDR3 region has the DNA TGTGCCAGCAGCTCGGACCATACAGGGGCTAATGAGCAGTTCTTC. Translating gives CASSSDHTGANEQFF.

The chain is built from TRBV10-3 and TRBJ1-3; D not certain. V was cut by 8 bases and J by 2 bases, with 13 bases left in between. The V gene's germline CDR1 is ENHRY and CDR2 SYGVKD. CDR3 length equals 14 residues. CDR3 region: CAIGIEEAGNTIYF. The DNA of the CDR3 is TGTGCCATCGGAATAGAGGAGGCTGGAAACACCATATATTTT.

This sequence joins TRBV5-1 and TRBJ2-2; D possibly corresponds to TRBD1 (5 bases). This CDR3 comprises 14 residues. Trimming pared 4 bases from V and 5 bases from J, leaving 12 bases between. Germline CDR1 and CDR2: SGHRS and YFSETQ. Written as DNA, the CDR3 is TGCGCCAGCAGCATCCAGGGTGGGACCGGGGAGCTGTTTTTT. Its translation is CASSIQGGTGELFF.

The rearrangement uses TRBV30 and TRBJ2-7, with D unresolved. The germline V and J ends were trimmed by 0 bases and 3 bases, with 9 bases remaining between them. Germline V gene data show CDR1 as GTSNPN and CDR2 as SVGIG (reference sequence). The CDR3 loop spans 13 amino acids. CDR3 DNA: TGTGCCTGGAGTGTACCGCGCGGCTACGAGCAGTACTTC. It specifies CAWSVPRGYEQYF.

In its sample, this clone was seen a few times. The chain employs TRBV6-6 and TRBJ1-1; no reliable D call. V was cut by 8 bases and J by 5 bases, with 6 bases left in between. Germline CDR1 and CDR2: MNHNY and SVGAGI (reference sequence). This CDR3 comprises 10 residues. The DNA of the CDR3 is TGTGCCAGCGTGCGGACTGAAGCTTTCTTT. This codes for CASVRTEAFF.

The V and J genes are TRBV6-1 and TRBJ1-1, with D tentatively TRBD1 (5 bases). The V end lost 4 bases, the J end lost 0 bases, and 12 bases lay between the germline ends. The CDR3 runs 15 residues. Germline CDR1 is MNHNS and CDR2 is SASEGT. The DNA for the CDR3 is TGTGCCAGCAGTGTGGCAGGGTGGATGAACACTGAAGCTTTCTTT. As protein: CASSVAGWMNTEAFF.

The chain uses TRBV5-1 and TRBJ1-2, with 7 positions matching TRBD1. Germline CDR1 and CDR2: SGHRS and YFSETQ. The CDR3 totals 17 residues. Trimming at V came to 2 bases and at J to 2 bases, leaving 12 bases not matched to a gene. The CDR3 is CASSFSRRAGGNYGYTF. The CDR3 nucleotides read TGCGCCAGCAGCTTTTCGAGAAGGGCAGGGGGGAACTATGGCTACACCTTC.

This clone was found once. The CDR3 is CASSSNRVGQPQHF. The CDR3 DNA reads as TGTGCCAGCAGTTCTAACAGGGTAGGGCAGCCCCAGCATTTT. This chain joins TRBV27 and TRBJ1-5; TRBD1 is a possible D gene (6 bases). Germline V gene data show CDR1 as MNHEY and CDR2 as SMNVEV (reference sequence). V gave up 4 bases and J gave up 7 bases, with 14 bases separating them. The CDR3 loop spans 14 amino acids.

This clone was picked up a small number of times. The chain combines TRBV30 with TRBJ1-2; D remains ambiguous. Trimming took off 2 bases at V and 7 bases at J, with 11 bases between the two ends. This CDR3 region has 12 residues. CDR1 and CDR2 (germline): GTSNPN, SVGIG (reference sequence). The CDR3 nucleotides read TGTGCCTGGAGTAGGAGAACGGGTGGCTACACCTTC. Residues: CAWSRRTGGYTF.

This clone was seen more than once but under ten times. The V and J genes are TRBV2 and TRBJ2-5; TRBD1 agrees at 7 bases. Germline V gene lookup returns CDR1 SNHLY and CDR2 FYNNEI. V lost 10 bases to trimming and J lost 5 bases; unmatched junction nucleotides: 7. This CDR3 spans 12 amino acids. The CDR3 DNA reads TGTGCCATCCAGACAGGGCGGGAGACCCAGTACTTC. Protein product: CAIQTGRETQYF.

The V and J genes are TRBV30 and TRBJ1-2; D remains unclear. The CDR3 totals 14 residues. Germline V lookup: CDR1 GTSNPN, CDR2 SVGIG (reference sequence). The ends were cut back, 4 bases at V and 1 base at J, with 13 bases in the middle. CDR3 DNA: TGTGCCTGGAAGAACAACGGGGTTAACTATGGCTACACCTTC. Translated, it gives CAWKNNGVNYGYTF. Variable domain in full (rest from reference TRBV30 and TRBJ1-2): SQTIHQWPATLVQPVGSPLSLECTVEGTSNPNLYWYRQAAGRGLQLLFYSVGIGQISSEVPQNLSASRPQDRQFILSSKKLLLSDSGFYLCAWKNNGVNYGYTFGSGTRLTVV.

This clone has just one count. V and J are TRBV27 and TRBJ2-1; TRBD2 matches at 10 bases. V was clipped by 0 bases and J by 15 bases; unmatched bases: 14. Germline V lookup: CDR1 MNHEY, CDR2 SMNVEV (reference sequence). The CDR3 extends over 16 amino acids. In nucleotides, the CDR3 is TGTGCCAGCAGTTTATCGAGCCCTAGCGGGAGTCTAAATTGGTTCTTC. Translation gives CASSLSSPSGSLNWFF.

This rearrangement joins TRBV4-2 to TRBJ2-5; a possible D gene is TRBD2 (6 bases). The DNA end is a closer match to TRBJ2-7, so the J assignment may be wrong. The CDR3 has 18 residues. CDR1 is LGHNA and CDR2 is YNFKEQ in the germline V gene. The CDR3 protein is CASSQGGLAGTLTYEQYF. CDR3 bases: TGTGCCAGCAGCCAAGGTGGGCTAGCTGGGACTTTAACCTACGAGCAGTACTTC.

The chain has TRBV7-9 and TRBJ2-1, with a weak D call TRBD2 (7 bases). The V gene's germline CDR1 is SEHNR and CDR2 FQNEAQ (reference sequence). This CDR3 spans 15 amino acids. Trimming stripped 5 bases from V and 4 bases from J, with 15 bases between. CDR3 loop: CASSPTGRGYNEQFF. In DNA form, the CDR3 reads TGTGCCAGCAGCCCTACAGGGAGGGGTTACAATGAGCAGTTCTTC.

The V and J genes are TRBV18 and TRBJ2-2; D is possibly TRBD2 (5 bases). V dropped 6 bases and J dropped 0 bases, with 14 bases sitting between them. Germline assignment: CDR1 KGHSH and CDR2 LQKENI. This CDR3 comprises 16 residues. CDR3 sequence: CASSRTRTPNTGELFF. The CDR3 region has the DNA TGTGCCAGCTCCCGAACTAGGACCCCGAACACCGGGGAGCTGTTTTTT.

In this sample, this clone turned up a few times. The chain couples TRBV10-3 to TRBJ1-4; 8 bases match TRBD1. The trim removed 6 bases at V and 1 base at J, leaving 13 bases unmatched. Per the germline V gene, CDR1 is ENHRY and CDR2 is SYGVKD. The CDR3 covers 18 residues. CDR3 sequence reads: CAISAQSTGVVTNEKLFF. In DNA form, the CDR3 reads TGTGCCATCAGCGCTCAATCGACAGGGGTCGTAACTAATGAAAAACTGTTTTTT.

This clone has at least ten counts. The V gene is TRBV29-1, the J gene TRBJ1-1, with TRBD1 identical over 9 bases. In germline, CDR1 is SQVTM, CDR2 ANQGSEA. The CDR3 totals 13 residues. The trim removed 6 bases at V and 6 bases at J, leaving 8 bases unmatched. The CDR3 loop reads CSVRTGDFAEAFF. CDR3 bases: TGCAGCGTGAGGACAGGGGATTTTGCTGAAGCTTTCTTT.